This TCR beta chain was documented in a study of cytomegalovirus exposure and HLA in healthy donors. The overall study: Genotyping of 400 or so donors showed that 80% to 85% belonged to the Caucasian-associated ancestry cluster.

The CDR3 covers 15 residues. V lost 5 bases and J 1 base, leaving 12 bases between the germline ends. CDR1 is SGHTA and CDR2 is FQGNSA in the germline V gene. As concerns this clone: What it binds is not known.

Study-wide results and limits: Earlier analysis found most TCR beta V segments productive about 87% or about 30% of the time. Fewer N-insertions than the roughly 670-donor mean were reportedly shown by an Asian-associated ancestry cluster in a later analysis. The study had only CMV serostatus as immune exposure information.

PCR was performed using 60 Vbeta and 13 Jbeta primers. Profiling relied on immunoSEQ multiplex PCR, and the TCRdb table lists in-frame clones only, not all of them. The profile shows about 160,000 clones, around 80% of them singletons. The sample taken for sequencing was PBMCs. The chain carries TRBV7-2 and TRBJ2-4, with D possibly being TRBD1 (6 bases). The origin of this receptor is a girl aged 5-17 years in good health and CMV-seropositive. In DNA, the CDR3 is TGTGCCAGCAGCGCGTACAGGGCTGCCAAAAACATTCAGTACTTC. Its translation is CASSAYRAAKNIQYF.